These 20 T cell receptor beta chains originate from one sample sequenced in a study of blood T cells in healthy people across ages. A sample-barcoded 5' primer and a J-beta primer mix were used in a second PCR of roughly 6 to 11 cycles. TCRdb ran MiXCR on the 5' RACE reads and lists one entry per CDR3 protein. The sample lists about 1.4 million distinct CDR3 sequences, around 59% occurring once. Sequencing was done on a sample of blood. Receptor source: a man aged 18 to 29 in good health.

In its sample, this clonotype was seen a few times. The CDR3 reads CATDRGENIQYF. CDR3 bases: TGTGCCACCGACAGGGGGGAAAACATTCAGTACTTC. The rearrangement links TRBV2 to TRBJ2-4, with 9 bases lining up with TRBD1. The CDR3 sequence is 12 residues long. The V gene end was trimmed by 10 bases and the J gene end by 5 bases; junction bases not matched to a gene: 3. Germline V CDR1 and CDR2: SNHLY, FYNNEI.

This chain joins TRBV27 and TRBJ2-1; D is unresolved. The CDR3 covers 12 residues. CDR1 is MNHEY and CDR2 is SMNVEV in the germline V gene (reference sequence). Trimming shortened V by 11 bases and J by 2 bases, and 10 bases separated the two germline ends. CDR3 sequence reads: CASWEPYNEQFF. DNA of the CDR3: TGTGCCTCCTGGGAACCCTACAATGAGCAGTTCTTC.

The chain carries TRBV4-2 and TRBJ2-1; D possibly corresponds to TRBD2 (5 bases). Trimming cost V 4 bases and J 8 bases, with 12 bases left between them. The germline CDR1 and CDR2 sequences are LGHNA and YNFKEQ. The CDR3 extends over 13 amino acids. CDR3 nucleotide sequence: TGTGCCAGCAGCCCTAGCCCTCTAGATGAGCAGTTCTTC. Translating gives CASSPSPLDEQFF.

This chain connects TRBV7-2 to TRBJ1-1; 8 bases agree with TRBD1. CDR1 is SGHTA, CDR2 FQGNSA, per germline. The CDR3 has 13 residues. V trimming: 6 bases; J trimming: 7 bases; junction bases outside the gene matches: 7. The CDR3 DNA sequence: TGTGCCAGCAGATTACAGGGGGAGAATGAAGCTTTCTTT. Its protein product is CASRLQGENEAFF.

This clonotype came up once. V gene TRBV6-6 combines with J gene TRBJ2-3; 8 bases match TRBD1. CDR3 length: 15 residues. Per the germline V gene, CDR1 is MNHNY and CDR2 is SVGAGI (reference sequence). V was clipped by 6 bases and J by 2 bases; unmatched bases: 7. CDR3: CASSKDRASTDTQYF. CDR3 nucleotide sequence: TGTGCCAGCAGCAAGGACAGGGCCTCCACAGATACGCAGTATTTT.

The chain joins TRBV16 to TRBJ1-2, with no clear D. The CDR3 length is 12 residues. CDR1 and CDR2 from the germline V gene are KGHSY and FQNENV. Trimming removed 0 bases at V and 7 bases at J, with 6 bases between. The CDR3 here is CASSQSSGGYTF. Here the CDR3 DNA reads TGTGCCAGCAGCCAATCTTCAGGTGGCTACACCTTC.

CDR3 protein: CASSVWGLSGNTIYF. In DNA, the CDR3 is TGTGCCAGCAGTGTATGGGGCCTCTCTGGAAACACCATATATTTT. The rearrangement uses TRBV6-5 and TRBJ1-3; D is possibly TRBD1 (5 bases). The CDR3 covers 15 residues. Trimming removed 5 bases from V and 0 bases from J, with 11 bases in between. The germline V gene encodes CDR1 MNHEY and CDR2 SVGAGI.

The V gene is TRBV20-1, the J gene TRBJ2-7; D call uncertain. Matching the DNA end better, TRBJ2-5 makes the J call doubtful. This CDR3 contains 12 residues. Germline loops: CDR1 DFQATT, CDR2 SNEGSKA (reference sequence). This CDR3 is CSASGYKETQYF. The CDR3, as DNA: TGCAGTGCTAGCGGCTACAAGGAGACCCAGTACTTC.

V gene TRBV7-2 combines with J gene TRBJ2-3; 8 bases match TRBD1. CDR3 length equals 15 residues. Germline V CDR1 and CDR2: SGHTA, FQGNSA. V shed 3 bases, J shed 3 bases, and the junction held 5 bases outside the gene matches. In nucleotides, the CDR3 is TGTGCCAGCAGCTTTCAACAGGGGGGTACAGATACGCAGTATTTT. This encodes CASSFQQGGTDTQYF.

The rearrangement joins TRBV11-2 to TRBJ2-1; unclear D gene. The V end was cut by 1 base, the J end by 8 bases, with 18 bases between. The CDR3 loop spans 16 amino acids. CDR1 is SGHAT, CDR2 FQNNGV, per germline. In DNA, the CDR3 is TGTGCCAGCAGCTTAGTAAGCCTAGTGGGTCATGATGAGCAGTTCTTC. The encoded protein is CASSLVSLVGHDEQFF.

The chain joins TRBV5-1 to TRBJ2-3; 12 bases line up with TRBD2. The CDR3 loop spans 16 amino acids. After removal of 3 bases from V and 6 bases from J, the junction contained 8 bases not matched to a gene. Germline V gene data show CDR1 as SGHRS and CDR2 as YFSETQ. The CDR3 DNA follows: TGCGCCAGCAGCTCCGGGACTAGCGGGTTTAGGGATACGCAGTATTTT. It specifies CASSSGTSGFRDTQYF.

The chain joins TRBV20-1 to TRBJ2-1; 7 bases align to TRBD2. With V trimmed by 6 bases and J by 6 bases, 17 bases remained unmatched. CDR1 is DFQATT and CDR2 is SNEGSKA in the germline V gene (reference sequence). The length of the CDR3 is 16 residues. CDR3 region: CSAKDAPGLPSNEQFF. CDR3 nucleotide sequence: TGCAGTGCAAAAGACGCCCCGGGACTACCATCCAATGAGCAGTTCTTC.

The chain recombines TRBV4-1 with TRBJ2-3; weak D call: TRBD2 (5 bases). Per germline, CDR1 MGHRA and CDR2 YSYEKL. V was trimmed by 4 bases and J by 5 bases, leaving 10 bases between them. The length of the CDR3 is 13 residues. The CDR3 reads CASSPAGIDTQYF. CDR3 sequence (DNA): TGCGCCAGCAGCCCCGCGGGTATAGATACGCAGTATTTT.

This clonotype has a single count. This chain joins TRBV20-1 and TRBJ2-7; 11 bases fit TRBD2. The CDR3 runs to 15 residues. The V segment lost 6 bases and the J segment 7 bases; nucleotides outside the gene matches: 14. Per the germline V gene, CDR1 is DFQATT and CDR2 is SNEGSKA (reference sequence). CDR3 protein: CSAPPGTSGDDEQYF. CDR3 DNA sequence: TGCAGTGCCCCACCCGGGACTAGCGGTGACGATGAGCAGTACTTC.

About this clonotype: The junction and the germline gene differ at one end; a read error may be behind it. J is TRBJ2-7 and V is TRBV12-3 or TRBV12-4, with 9 positions matching TRBD1. CDR3 length: 14 amino acids. The CDR3 DNA reads as TGTGCCGGCAGTCTTGGGACAGGGACCAACGAGCAGTACTTC. Amino acid sequence: CAGSLGTGTNEQYF.

This chain's CDR3 is CASSQDLNPEVGYEQYF. CDR3 sequence (DNA): TGTGCCAGCAGCCAAGACCTAAATCCGGAGGTGGGCTACGAGCAGTACTTC. The chain is built from TRBV4-2 and TRBJ2-7; weak D call: TRBD2 (5 bases). The V gene's germline CDR1 is LGHNA and CDR2 YNFKEQ. The germline V and J ends were trimmed by 0 bases and 3 bases, with 18 bases remaining between them. The CDR3 is 17 amino acids.

The V gene is TRBV7-9, the J gene TRBJ1-2; D gene unclear. The CDR3 has 12 residues. Germline lookup yields CDR1 SEHNR and CDR2 FQNEAQ (reference sequence). V shed 10 bases and J shed 8 bases, with 17 bases lying between them. For the CDR3, the DNA is TGTGCCATAAGCCATCAACCGGGAGGCTACACCTTC. This sequence encodes CAISHQPGGYTF. The full variable domain, completed using reference TRBV7-9 and TRBJ1-2, is DTGVSQNPRHKITKRGQNVTFRCDPISEHNRLYWYRQTLGQGPEFLTYFQNEAQLEKSRLLSDRFSAERPKGSFSTLEIQRTEQGDSAMYLCAISHQPGGYTFGSGTRLTVV.

The chain uses TRBV20-1 and TRBJ1-1; D is unresolved. Germline values: CDR1 DFQATT, CDR2 SNEGSKA (reference sequence). CDR3 length: 15 residues. V shed 3 bases and J shed 0 bases, with 14 bases lying between them. This chain's CDR3 is CSASPTGFLNTEAFF. CDR3 nucleotide sequence: TGCAGTGCTAGCCCCACCGGGTTCTTGAACACTGAAGCTTTCTTT.

Here the CDR3 reads CASSLSTWEPQHF. CDR3 nucleotide sequence: TGTGCCAGCAGCTTATCTACGTGGGAGCCCCAGCATTTT. The J gene is TRBJ1-5, the V gene TRBV7-9; unclear D gene. The CDR3 is made up of 13 amino acids. In germline, CDR1 is SEHNR, CDR2 FQNEAQ (reference sequence). The V end lost 2 bases, the J end lost 8 bases, and 10 bases lay between the germline ends.

The genes are TRBV9 and TRBJ2-1; tentatively, D is TRBD1 or TRBD2 (6 bases each). The V gene's germline CDR1 is SGDLS and CDR2 YYNGEE. The CDR3 is made up of 16 amino acids. V was clipped by 1 base and J by 6 bases, with 17 bases between them. The CDR3, as DNA: TGTGCCAGCAGCGTATGGAGTTTGGGGGGCCCCAATGAGCAGTTCTTC. Translating gives CASSVWSLGGPNEQFF.